A selection of T cell receptor beta chains follows, all from one sample in a study of T cell changes during pregnancy in multiple sclerosis. Method: immunoSEQ multiplex PCR; TCRdb's copy keeps in-frame clones and lacks some. This sample has approximately 59,000 clones, with around nine tenths found just once. The material sequenced was peripheral blood, taken in the third trimester of pregnancy. These receptor sequences come from a female donor in good health, enrolled as a control in a pregnancy study. Both conserved end residues are part of each CDR3. A D gene is named only where the DNA matches it firmly. Expanded clones are given a class, and other clones once, few, many or no size at all.

d_gene,j_gene,v_gene,abundance,CDR3aa,CDR3nt
TRBD1,TRBJ2-7,TRBV5-1,.,CASTPTTGSYEQYF,TGCGCCAGCACCCCAACGACAGGGTCCTACGAGCAGTACTTC
.,TRBJ2-2,TRBV4-3,.,CASSQKITGELFF,TGCGCCAGCAGCCAAAAAATTACAGGGGAGCTGTTTTTT
.,TRBJ1-1,TRBV6-5,.,CASRVRRMNTEAFF,TGTGCCAGCAGGGTTCGGCGGATGAACACTGAAGCTTTCTTT
.,TRBJ2-7,TRBV18,once,CASSPPRGGITGELTYEQYF,TGTGCCAGCTCACCCCCCCGGGGGGGCATAACAGGGGAACTCACCTACGAGCAGTACTTC
.,TRBJ1-4,TRBV19,.,CASNPAGTNEKLFF,TGTGCCAGTAATCCAGCGGGTACTAATGAAAAACTGTTTTTT
TRBD2,TRBJ2-2,TRBV7-3,.,CASSLVAGGMNTGELFF,TGTGCCAGCAGCTTAGTCGCGGGGGGAATGAACACCGGGGAGCTGTTTTTT
.,TRBJ1-1,TRBV9,once,CASSVGGGSIAEAFF,TGTGCCAGCAGCGTAGGAGGGGGTTCGATCGCTGAAGCTTTCTTT
.,TRBJ1-3,TRBV28,.,CASSPAPGLRGNTIYF,TGTGCCAGCAGTCCGGCACCGGGACTGCGGGGAAACACCATATATTTT
TRBD1,TRBJ1-1,TRBV7-2,.,CASRSSPGQGDTEAFF,TGTGCCAGCAGATCCTCTCCGGGACAGGGAGACACTGAAGCTTTCTTT
.,TRBJ2-3,TRBV6-1,.,CASSMGAVSTDTQYF,TGTGCCAGCTCGATGGGGGCGGTAAGCACAGATACGCAGTATTTT
.,TRBJ1-2,TRBV13,.,CASSQSGVPYGYTF,TGTGCCAGCAGCCAAAGCGGGGTTCCCTATGGCTACACCTTC
.,TRBJ2-7,TRBV7-9,few,CASSSPGGPHHEQYF,TGTGCCAGCAGCTCCCCCGGGGGGCCCCACCACGAGCAGTACTTC
.,TRBJ1-1,TRBV4-1,.,CASSQDLIPRRAGMNTEAFF,TGCGCCAGCAGCCAAGATCTGATTCCGCGACGGGCGGGCATGAACACTGAAGCTTTCTTT
.,TRBJ2-7,TRBV5-6,.,CASRLSGAAYEQYF,TGTGCCAGCAGACTGAGTGGGGCAGCCTACGAGCAGTACTTC
.,TRBJ2-1,TRBV4-3,.,CASSQAGYEQFF,TGCGCCAGCAGCCAAGCGGGGTATGAGCAGTTCTTC
.,TRBJ1-1,TRBV5-6,.,CASSFGENTEAFF,TGTGCCAGCAGCTTCGGGGAGAACACTGAAGCTTTCTTT
.,TRBJ1-2,TRBV9,.,CASSRRGEGYTF,TGTGCCAGCAGCCGCAGGGGCGAGGGCTACACCTTC
.,TRBJ2-2,TRBV7-8,.,CASSFRRTASGPAGELFF,TGTGCCAGCAGCTTCCGGAGGACAGCCTCGGGTCCCGCCGGGGAGCTGTTTTTT
TRBD1,TRBJ1-3,TRBV7-2,.,CASSLGTGTGNTIYF,TGTGCCAGCAGCCTTGGGACAGGGACTGGAAACACCATATATTTT
.,TRBJ1-5,TRBV5-8,.,CASSPGRGGSQPQHF,TGTGCCAGCAGCCCGGGGAGGGGGGGTAGCCAGCCCCAGCATTTT
.,TRBJ1-5,TRBV7-9,few,CASSLVNQPQHF,TGTGCCAGCAGCTTAGTAAATCAGCCCCAGCATTTT
.,TRBJ1-2,TRBV4-3,.,CASSQDLGGTKGYTF,TGCGCCAGCAGCCAAGACCTCGGGGGAACGAAGGGCTACACCTTC
TRBD2,TRBJ2-7,TRBV5-1,.,CASSIAGVEEQYF,TGCGCCAGCAGCATAGCGGGGGTGGAAGAGCAGTACTTC
TRBD1,TRBJ1-5,TRBV19,.,CASRRGRNQPQHF,TGTGCCAGTAGGAGGGGGCGGAATCAGCCCCAGCATTTT
.,TRBJ2-7,TRBV5-5,.,CASSSQVTYEQYF,TGTGCCAGCAGCTCGCAGGTAACCTACGAGCAGTACTTC
.,TRBJ1-5,TRBV2,.,CASSREGGNQPQHF,TGTGCCAGCAGCAGGGAAGGAGGCAATCAGCCCCAGCATTTT
.,TRBJ1-3,TRBV28,.,CASKERQTIYF,TGTGCCAGCAAAGAGCGGCAAACCATATATTTT
.,TRBJ1-3,TRBV9,.,CASSAKQVTVGNTIYF,TGTGCCAGCAGCGCTAAGCAGGTTACGGTAGGAAACACCATATATTTT
.,TRBJ2-2,TRBV9,.,CASSGRQYNTGELFF,TGTGCCAGCAGCGGAAGACAGTATAACACCGGGGAGCTGTTTTTT
TRBD1,TRBJ2-7,TRBV28,.,CASSSQDRALGF,TGTGCCAGCAGTTCCCAGGACAGGGCCCTGGGCTTC
TRBD1,TRBJ1-6,TRBV29-1,.,CSVRDSPYNSPLHF,TGCAGCGTTCGGGACAGCCCCTATAATTCACCCCTCCACTTT
TRBD1,TRBJ2-7,TRBV5-1,.,CASSPGDRKYGEQYF,TGCGCCAGCAGCCCGGGGGACAGGAAGTACGGCGAGCAGTACTTC
.,TRBJ1-1,TRBV7-9,.,CASSPGTFIMNTEAFF,TGTGCCAGCAGCCCAGGGACTTTTATCATGAACACTGAAGCTTTCTTT
.,TRBJ2-2,TRBV7-3,.,CASSFTGRGTGELFF,TGTGCCAGCAGCTTCACAGGGAGGGGCACCGGGGAGCTGTTTTTT
.,TRBJ1-1,TRBV9,.,CASSPGRGDTEAFF,TGTGCCAGCAGCCCAGGGAGGGGAGATACTGAAGCTTTCTTT
TRBD1,TRBJ1-2,TRBV5-4,.,CASSWGQGGYGYTF,TGTGCCAGCAGCTGGGGACAGGGTGGCTATGGCTACACCTTC
.,TRBJ2-5,TRBV5-1,.,CASRLQETQYF,TGCGCCAGCAGGTTACAAGAGACCCAGTACTTC
.,TRBJ1-5,TRBV4-3,.,CASSQAIGGTQPQHF,TGCGCCAGCAGCCAAGCCATCGGAGGGACTCAGCCCCAGCATTTT
.,TRBJ1-5,TRBV28,.,CASSGQPYNQPQHF,TGTGCCAGCAGCGGACAGCCTTACAATCAGCCCCAGCATTTT
TRBD1,TRBJ1-4,TRBV5-1,.,CASSQQGDNEKLFF,TGCGCCAGCAGCCAACAGGGGGATAATGAAAAACTGTTTTTT
.,TRBJ1-6,TRBV10-3,.,CAISVRGIGHLESNSPLHF,TGTGCCATCAGTGTACGCGGTATCGGACATCTGGAGAGTAATTCACCCCTCCACTTT
.,TRBJ1-6,TRBV2,.,CASRGAGNSPLHF,TGTGCCAGCCGGGGGGCCGGGAATTCACCCCTCCACTTT
TRBD2,TRBJ2-3,TRBV19,once,CASRSLAGEFTDTQYF,TGTGCCAGTAGGTCCCTAGCGGGGGAGTTCACAGATACGCAGTATTTT
TRBD2,TRBJ2-5,TRBV5-1,.,CASSGGSGGETQYF,TGCGCCAGCAGCGGGGGATCCGGGGGGGAGACCCAGTACTTC
.,TRBJ1-5,TRBV4-1,.,CASSQGGHQPQHF,TGCGCCAGCAGCCAAGGAGGCCATCAGCCCCAGCATTTT
.,TRBJ1-2,TRBV30,.,CAWAAGPIYGYTF,TGTGCCTGGGCCGCGGGTCCCATCTATGGCTACACCTTC
.,TRBJ2-1,TRBV27,once,CASSLTSLRNEQFF,TGTGCCAGCAGTTTAACCAGTCTCAGGAATGAGCAGTTCTTC
.,TRBJ1-5,TRBV11-2,.,CASSINGRNQPQHF,TGTGCCAGCAGCATAAATGGGCGCAATCAGCCCCAGCATTTT
.,TRBJ1-1,TRBV6-5,.,CASSYSTTGNTEAFF,TGTGCCAGCAGTTACTCGACGACAGGGAACACTGAAGCTTTCTTT